One and the same sample provided the 16 T cell receptor beta chains below, sequenced in a study of blood T cell repertoires in COVID-19. Using immunoSEQ multiplex PCR, the repertoire was profiled, and TCRdb retains in-frame clones only, with some absent. The sample has about 140,000 clones, about 80% seen once. Sample: peripheral blood. These receptors came from a human donor in a cohort sampled during active COVID-19.

The chain joins TRBV3-1 (or the pseudogene TRBV3-2) to TRBJ1-2; 8 nucleotides line up with TRBD1. V shed 4 bases, J shed 6 bases, and the junction held 7 bases outside the gene matches. In germline, CDR1 is LGHDT, CDR2 YNNKEL (reference sequence). The CDR3 totals 14 residues. Here the CDR3 reads CASSRTTGENGYTF. CDR3 sequence (DNA): TGTGCCAGCAGCCGAACGACAGGGGAAAATGGCTACACCTTC.

CDR3 sequence: CASSPTSGDIDTQYF. The CDR3 DNA follows: TGTGCCAGCTCACCGACCAGCGGGGACATCGATACGCAGTATTTT. V gene TRBV18 combines with J gene TRBJ2-3; a weak D match, TRBD2 (7 bases). Deletions cut 3 bases from V and 6 bases from J, with 16 bases between. Germline loops: CDR1 KGHSH, CDR2 LQKENI. The CDR3 totals 15 residues.

The chain recombines TRBV3-1 (or the pseudogene TRBV3-2) with TRBJ1-6, with TRBD1 matching 9 bases. The germline V gene encodes CDR1 LGHDT and CDR2 YNNKEL (reference sequence). Unmatched junction bases numbered 13, after V lost 4 bases and J lost 9 bases. The CDR3 has 17 amino acids. CDR3 coding DNA: TGTGCCAGCAGCCCCGTCGCCACAGGGGGCGCCGGTTCACCCCTCCACTTT. It yields the protein CASSPVATGGAGSPLHF.

The chain combines TRBV4-1 with TRBJ1-6; no reliable D call. Trimming removed 0 bases from V and 4 bases from J, with 7 bases in between. CDR1 MGHRA and CDR2 YSYEKL come from the germline V gene. The CDR3 totals 15 residues. The CDR3 nucleotides are TGCGCCAGCAGCCAAGATCGGCGGTATAATTCACCCCTCCACTTT. This codes for CASSQDRRYNSPLHF.

V gene TRBV27 combines with J gene TRBJ2-3, with a possible D match to TRBD2 (5 bases). The CDR3 spans 15 residues. V dropped 0 bases and J dropped 2 bases, with 9 bases sitting between them. The germline CDR1 and CDR2 sequences are MNHEY and SMNVEV (reference sequence). CDR3 DNA: TGTGCCAGCAGTTTATCACTAGTCCCCACAGATACGCAGTATTTT. Translating gives CASSLSLVPTDTQYF.

The CDR3 loop reads CASTGDRGLGEQYF. For the CDR3, the DNA is TGTGCCAGCACGGGAGACAGGGGGCTGGGAGAGCAGTACTTC. This sequence joins TRBV6-5 and TRBJ2-7; TRBD1 matches 10 bases. V shed 7 bases and J 7 bases; nucleotides not matched to a gene: 10. The CDR3 spans 14 residues. Germline V gene sequence: CDR1 MNHEY, CDR2 SVGAGI.

The rearrangement links TRBV20-1 to TRBJ1-1; D ambiguous. In germline, CDR1 is DFQATT, CDR2 SNEGSKA (reference sequence). V was pared by 6 bases and J by 10 bases, with 15 bases between. This CDR3 is 11 amino acids long. Written as DNA, the CDR3 is TGCAGTGCGCCTGTCGGTTCCGGAGCTTTCTTT. Translated, it gives CSAPVGSGAFF.

This chain uses TRBV5-1 with TRBJ1-1, with unresolved D. The CDR3 consists of 16 residues. The germline V gene encodes CDR1 SGHRS and CDR2 YFSETQ. V gave up 3 bases and J gave up 1 base, with 16 bases separating them. The CDR3 sequence: CASSSRPAGENTEAFF. DNA for the CDR3: TGCGCCAGCAGCTCCCGACCGGCTGGAGAGAACACTGAAGCTTTCTTT.

The gene calls are TRBV30 and TRBJ2-1; maybe TRBD2 (6 bases). Per the germline V gene, CDR1 is GTSNPN and CDR2 is SVGIG (reference sequence). V was pared by 0 bases and J by 10 bases, with 19 bases between. The CDR3 has 15 residues. The CDR3 sequence is CAWSVWGLGLREQFF. CDR3 in DNA: TGTGCCTGGAGTGTATGGGGACTCGGCCTTCGGGAGCAGTTCTTC.

The rearrangement links TRBV29-1 to TRBJ2-7; TRBD2 matches 7 bases. CDR1 is SQVTM, CDR2 ANQGSEA, per germline. V lost 4 bases, J lost 3 bases, and 3 bases stayed unmatched. This CDR3 is 12 amino acids long. Here the CDR3 reads CSVGGGGYEQYF. CDR3 nucleotide sequence: TGCAGCGTTGGTGGGGGGGGCTACGAGCAGTACTTC.

This chain joins TRBV18 and TRBJ1-5; unclear D gene. The CDR3 sequence is 14 residues long. Germline CDR1 KGHSH, CDR2 LQKENI. Trimming shortened V by 4 bases and J by 3 bases, and 10 bases separated the two germline ends. The DNA of the CDR3 is TGTGCCAGCTCACGAGACAATATCAATCAGCCCCAGCATTTT. As protein: CASSRDNINQPQHF.

V and J are TRBV29-1 and TRBJ2-5; possible D gene TRBD1, 6 bases. The germline CDR1 and CDR2 sequences are SQVTM and ANQGSEA. CDR3 length: 12 residues. Trimming pared 4 bases from V and 2 bases from J, leaving 8 bases between. For the CDR3, the DNA is TGCAGCGTTGGGCAGGGGCAAGAGACCCAGTACTTC. Its protein product is CSVGQGQETQYF. The full variable domain, completed using reference TRBV29-1 and TRBJ2-5, is SAVISQKPSRDICQRGTSLTIQCQVDSQVTMMFWYRQQPGQSLTLIATANQGSEATYESGFVIDKFPISRPNLTFSTLTVSNMSPEDSSIYLCSVGQGQETQYFGPGTRLLVL.

V is TRBV12-3 or TRBV12-4 and J is TRBJ2-3; D is perhaps TRBD2 (6 bases). This CDR3 is built from 13 residues. V was clipped by 5 bases and J by 3 bases, with 9 bases between them. This CDR3 reads CASSVGTTDTQYF. CDR3 in DNA: TGTGCCAGCAGTGTGGGGACTACAGATACGCAGTATTTT.

V is TRBV30 and J is TRBJ1-2, with a possible D match to TRBD1 (6 bases). Trimming pared 8 bases from V and 2 bases from J, leaving 12 bases between. The V gene's germline CDR1 is GTSNPN and CDR2 SVGIG (reference sequence). The CDR3 runs 12 residues. The chain's CDR3 is CAAPGENYGYTF. In DNA form, the CDR3 reads TGTGCCGCCCCAGGGGAGAACTATGGCTACACCTTC.

This clone was seen a few times. This chain connects TRBV15 to TRBJ2-3, with 11 bases identical to TRBD2. The CDR3 is 16 residues long. With V trimmed by 3 bases and J by 2 bases, 4 bases remained unmatched. Germline V gene sequence: CDR1 LNHNV, CDR2 YYDKDF (reference sequence). The DNA of the CDR3 is TGTGCCACCAGCAGCAGACTAGCGGGGAACACAGATACGCAGTATTTT. Encoded protein: CATSSRLAGNTDTQYF.

This clone was found once. This rearrangement joins TRBV10-2 to TRBJ1-4; D remains unclear. This CDR3 is 11 amino acids long. Germline CDR1 and CDR2: WSHSY and SAAADI. V was pared by 10 bases and J by 8 bases, with 11 bases between. This CDR3 is CATQRREKLFF. DNA for the CDR3: TGCGCCACCCAAAGGAGGGAAAAACTGTTTTTT.